These 27 T cell receptor beta chains were all obtained from the same sample, sequenced in a study of CD8+ T cells in alopecia areata. TCR sequencing used cDNA made by reverse transcription of extracted RNA. The repertoire was sequenced with immunoSEQ multiplex PCR; TCRdb's copy has only in-frame clones and lacks some. The sample yields 180,000 or so clones, roughly 60% seen once. Sequencing used CD4+ T cells sorted from blood, obtained at week 0. The receptors derive from a human donor with alopecia areata.

The chain combines TRBV5-6 with TRBJ2-1; weak D call: TRBD2 (6 bases). The CDR3 consists of 17 residues. Trimming shortened V by 3 bases and J by 0 bases, and 16 bases separated the two germline ends. Per germline, CDR1 SGHDT and CDR2 YYEEEE. CDR3 sequence reads: CASSSRGGLSSYNEQFF. CDR3 bases: TGTGCCAGCAGCTCTCGGGGAGGCCTCAGCTCCTACAATGAGCAGTTCTTC.

CDR3 sequence: CASRGSLNSPLHF. The CDR3 nucleotides are TGTGCCAGCCGTGGGAGCCTTAATTCACCCCTCCACTTT. The chain has TRBV6-5 and TRBJ1-6, with D uncertain. The CDR3 is made up of 13 amino acids. CDR1 is MNHEY, CDR2 SVGAGI, per germline. V lost 8 bases and J lost 6, with 11 bases in between.

This clone was seen only a few times. The gene calls are TRBV29-1 and TRBJ1-2; no clear D. From germline, CDR1 is SQVTM and CDR2 ANQGSEA. CDR3 length: 13 amino acids. Trimming cost V 7 bases and J 2 bases, with 14 bases left between them. The CDR3 sequence is CSAGRAENYGYTF. The CDR3 DNA reads TGCAGCGCCGGAAGGGCGGAAAACTATGGCTACACCTTC.

V and J are TRBV6-1 and TRBJ2-3; D gene unclear. The CDR3 is 13 residues long. Per the germline V gene, CDR1 is MNHNS and CDR2 is SASEGT. Trimming stripped 8 bases from V and 10 bases from J, with 19 bases between. The CDR3: CASSVQVEMAQYF. As DNA, the CDR3 is TGTGCCAGCTCGGTTCAGGTAGAGATGGCGCAGTATTTT.

The chain joins TRBV18 to TRBJ1-2; tentatively, D is TRBD1 (5 bases). The CDR3 is 14 residues long. The germline gives CDR1 KGHSH, CDR2 LQKENI. V was shortened by 4 bases and J by 2 bases, with 11 bases between the two germline ends. Here the CDR3 DNA reads TGTGCCAGCTCACAGGACACCAACAACTATGGCTACACCTTC. Protein: CASSQDTNNYGYTF.

The sample holds a few counts of this clone. The chain recombines TRBV5-1 with TRBJ2-5; D could derive from TRBD1 or TRBD2 (5 bases each). The V end lost 4 bases, the J end lost 5 bases, and 15 bases lay between the germline ends. Per germline, CDR1 SGHRS and CDR2 YFSETQ. The CDR3 extends over 14 amino acids. The CDR3 loop reads CASSQGPTGETQYF. The CDR3 nucleotides read TGCGCCAGCAGCCAGGGTCCTACGGGGGAGACCCAGTACTTC.

This sequence joins TRBV11-2 and TRBJ1-4, with D possibly being TRBD1 (5 bases). V was trimmed by 5 bases and J by 11 bases, leaving 12 bases between them. Germline values: CDR1 SGHAT, CDR2 FQNNGV. The CDR3 contains 12 residues. CDR3 in amino acids: CASSLTEGKLFF. CDR3 DNA: TGTGCCAGCAGCCTGACGGAGGGGAAACTGTTTTTT.

The chain is built from TRBV2 and TRBJ2-1; D is possibly TRBD2 (5 bases). V lost 7 bases to trimming and J lost 0 bases, with 10 bases between them. The CDR3 is made up of 14 amino acids. The V gene's germline CDR1 is SNHLY and CDR2 FYNNEI. The CDR3 DNA reads TGTGCCAGCAAGAGGACTCCCTCCTACAATGAGCAGTTCTTC. This gives the protein CASKRTPSYNEQFF.

The gene calls are TRBV5-6 and TRBJ1-2; D is unclear. Per the germline V gene, CDR1 is SGHDT and CDR2 is YYEEEE. V lost 2 bases and J 2 bases, leaving 16 bases between the germline ends. This CDR3 spans 16 amino acids. The chain's CDR3 is CASSFLSDLGNYGYTF. DNA of the CDR3: TGTGCCAGCAGCTTCCTTTCTGATCTGGGGAACTATGGCTACACCTTC.

CDR3 nucleotide sequence: TGTGCCAGCAGGGTCATTGTAATGAACACTGAAGCTTTCTTT. This sequence encodes CASRVIVMNTEAFF. The chain carries TRBV2 and TRBJ1-1; no definite D call. CDR3 length: 14 residues. The germline gives CDR1 SNHLY, CDR2 FYNNEI. Trimming left V 6 bases short and J 0 bases short, with 11 bases between.

The chain employs TRBV18 and TRBJ2-1, with no clear D. V lost 5 bases to trimming and J lost 7 bases, with 9 bases between them. The germline V gene encodes CDR1 KGHSH and CDR2 LQKENI. The CDR3 totals 12 residues. The CDR3 sequence: CASSYQVNEQFF. CDR3 in DNA: TGTGCCAGCTCATATCAGGTTAATGAGCAGTTCTTC.

The chain uses TRBV4-1 and TRBJ1-4, with a possible D match to TRBD1 (5 bases). The CDR3 totals 14 residues. The V and J ends lost 4 bases and 4 bases respectively, with 10 bases between them. The germline V gene has CDR1 MGHRA and CDR2 YSYEKL. In nucleotides, the CDR3 is TGCGCCAGCAGCCCGGGACGTTTTAATGAAAAACTGTTTTTT. Protein product: CASSPGRFNEKLFF.

Note on this clone: This CDR3 is also generated by other DNA sequences in the sample. This chain uses TRBV30 with TRBJ1-1; weak D call: TRBD1 (5 bases). Looked up from germline, CDR1 is GTSNPN and CDR2 is SVGIG (reference sequence). V shed 5 bases and J shed 1 base, with 5 bases lying between them. The CDR3 consists of 11 residues. CDR3 sequence reads: CAWDRNTEAFF. For the CDR3, the DNA is TGTGCCTGGGACAGGAACACTGAAGCTTTCTTT.

The chain employs TRBV5-1 and TRBJ2-7; TRBD1 matches 9 bases. The CDR3 runs 19 residues. V was pared by 4 bases and J by 2 bases, with 19 bases of the junction left unmatched. Germline V gives CDR1 SGHRS, CDR2 YFSETQ. The CDR3 nucleotides read TGCGCCAGCAGCAAGGCCCGGGACAGGGACAGACAAAACGCCTACGAGCAGTACTTC. Its translation: CASSKARDRDRQNAYEQYF.

J is TRBJ2-2 and V is TRBV29-1; 9 positions agree with TRBD1. Per the germline V gene, CDR1 is SQVTM and CDR2 is ANQGSEA. Unmatched junction bases numbered 8, after V lost 4 bases and J lost 5 bases. The CDR3 covers 15 residues. CDR3 amino acids: CSVGQTGGWTGELFF. The CDR3 DNA reads as TGCAGCGTTGGCCAGACAGGGGGTTGGACCGGGGAGCTGTTTTTT.

The chain has TRBV9 and TRBJ2-5; 7 bases align to TRBD1. CDR3 length equals 14 residues. Trimming cost V 3 bases and J 4 bases; bases outside gene matches: 6. Germline values: CDR1 SGDLS, CDR2 YYNGEE. The CDR3: CASSAGNRGETQYF. Here the CDR3 DNA reads TGTGCCAGCAGCGCCGGGAACAGGGGAGAGACCCAGTACTTC.

The CDR3 spells CAWSAYRAGGQETQYF. CDR3 nucleotide sequence: TGTGCCTGGAGTGCCTACCGTGCGGGGGGTCAAGAGACCCAGTACTTC. The V gene is TRBV30, the J gene TRBJ2-5, with 8 positions matching TRBD2. V dropped 1 base and J dropped 2; count of bases not matched to a gene: 9. This CDR3 has 16 amino acids. CDR1 is GTSNPN, CDR2 SVGIG, per germline (reference sequence).

This clone turned up a few times. This rearrangement joins TRBV30 to TRBJ2-1; D is uncertain. Germline-derived CDR1 and CDR2 are GTSNPN and SVGIG (reference sequence). This CDR3 spans 14 amino acids. V shed 2 bases and J shed 6 bases, with 14 bases lying between them. In DNA form, the CDR3 reads TGTGCCTGGAGTCCAGCAAGAGTCGGCAATGAGCAGTTCTTC. The encoded protein is CAWSPARVGNEQFF.

This sequence joins TRBV5-1 and TRBJ2-7; possibly TRBD1 for D (5 bases). Deletions cut 0 bases from V and 6 bases from J, with 13 bases between. Germline assignment: CDR1 SGHRS and CDR2 YFSETQ. The CDR3 is 14 amino acids. The DNA of the CDR3 is TGCGCCAGCAGCTTGGAGCCAGGGCTGAGCGAGCAGTACTTC. Its protein is CASSLEPGLSEQYF.

The chain has TRBV2 and TRBJ1-6; 8 nucleotides agree with TRBD1. The CDR3 sequence is 12 residues long. Germline V lookup: CDR1 SNHLY, CDR2 FYNNEI. V shed 6 bases and J 15 bases; nucleotides not matched to a gene: 7. Here the CDR3 DNA reads TGTGCCAGCAGCCAGGGACAGGCGTACCTCCACTTT. It encodes CASSQGQAYLHF.

V usage is TRBV2 and J usage is TRBJ2-2; D ambiguous. V lost 7 bases, J lost 0 bases, and 9 bases lay in between. CDR1 is SNHLY and CDR2 is FYNNEI in the germline V gene. This CDR3 has 14 residues. DNA for the CDR3: TGTGCCAGCATGAGTCTTGCGAACACCGGGGAGCTGTTTTTT. Residues: CASMSLANTGELFF.

The table lists this clone with a count of one. The chain uses TRBV29-1 and TRBJ1-1; D is possibly TRBD1 (5 bases). Germline V gene lookup returns CDR1 SQVTM and CDR2 ANQGSEA. The CDR3 has 11 amino acids. The V end was cut by 8 bases, the J end by 2 bases, with 9 bases between. CDR3 residues: CSPGHNTEAFF. The CDR3 DNA reads as TGCAGCCCCGGACACAACACTGAAGCTTTCTTT.

This clone was observed a few times. The CDR3 DNA reads TGCAGCGTTGCGGGAAACGCCTACAATGAGCAGTTCTTC. Translation gives CSVAGNAYNEQFF. This rearrangement joins TRBV29-1 to TRBJ2-1; D perhaps matches TRBD2 (5 bases). CDR3 length: 13 amino acids. CDR1 is SQVTM, CDR2 ANQGSEA, per germline. Trimming took 4 bases from V and 2 from J, leaving 9 bases between them.

The rearrangement links TRBV5-6 to TRBJ2-2; D might be TRBD1 (5 bases). V was clipped by 4 bases and J by 2 bases, with 12 bases between them. The CDR3 spans 15 residues. Germline loops: CDR1 SGHDT, CDR2 YYEEEE. CDR3 sequence reads: CASSRDSANTGELFF. CDR3 sequence (DNA): TGTGCCAGCAGCCGAGACAGCGCAAACACCGGGGAGCTGTTTTTT.

The rearrangement links TRBV7-2 to TRBJ1-2; D unclear. V was cut by 5 bases and J by 8 bases, with 15 bases left in between. The CDR3 extends over 13 amino acids. Germline V gene data show CDR1 as SGHTA and CDR2 as FQGNSA. As DNA, the CDR3 is TGTGCCAGCAGCCCGACGCCCGGAGCAGGCTACACCTTC. It translates to CASSPTPGAGYTF.

The chain joins TRBV29-1 to TRBJ2-1; TRBD2 might be the D (5 bases). Trimming stripped 3 bases from V and 15 bases from J, with 12 bases between. The CDR3 is made up of 10 amino acids. Germline V gene sequence: CDR1 SQVTM, CDR2 ANQGSEA. The DNA for the CDR3 is TGCAGCGTTGACTCGAACGGACTGTTCTTC. Protein product: CSVDSNGLFF.

The V gene is TRBV2, the J gene TRBJ1-5, with D maybe TRBD1 (5 bases). This CDR3 has 15 residues. The V end lost 4 bases, the J end lost 3 bases, and 13 bases lay between the germline ends. The germline gives CDR1 SNHLY, CDR2 FYNNEI. CDR3 region: CASSGRGGVNQPQHF. The CDR3 nucleotides read TGTGCCAGCAGTGGGAGAGGAGGGGTCAATCAGCCCCAGCATTTT.